The 14 T cell receptor beta chains below all came from one sample that was sequenced in a study of cytomegalovirus exposure and HLA in healthy donors. The PCR contained 60 Vbeta and 13 Jbeta primers. Produced via immunoSEQ multiplex PCR; TCRdb's table is partial and in-frame only. The table records around 150,000 clones, 70% to 85% of them present only once. Material for sequencing was PBMCs. Every receptor here comes from a man between 40 and 49 years old in good health and CMV-seronegative.

This chain links TRBV5-8 with TRBJ1-2; no firm D call. The ends were cut back, 1 base at V and 2 bases at J, with 9 bases in the middle. CDR1 SGHTS and CDR2 YDEGEE come from the germline V gene. The CDR3 is made up of 14 amino acids. The CDR3 DNA is TGTGCCAGCAGCTTGATTCAGGTCAACTATGGCTACACCTTC. It specifies CASSLIQVNYGYTF.

This rearrangement joins TRBV14 to TRBJ1-2; 8 bases match TRBD1. Germline CDR1 SGHDN, CDR2 FVKESK. V was pared by 3 bases and J by 4 bases, with 10 bases of the junction left unmatched. The CDR3 is made up of 16 amino acids. CDR3 sequence: CASSHGQGSSSYGYTF. CDR3 DNA: TGTGCCAGCAGCCATGGACAGGGTTCCAGTTCCTATGGCTACACCTTC.

The rearrangement links TRBV6-1 to TRBJ2-1; D gene uncertain. Germline assignment: CDR1 MNHNS and CDR2 SASEGT. V lost 6 bases to trimming and J lost 7 bases, with 13 bases between them. The CDR3 covers 13 residues. The CDR3 loop reads CASSLKSVNEQFF. CDR3 nucleotide sequence: TGTGCCAGCAGCCTGAAGTCGGTTAATGAGCAGTTCTTC.

CDR3 DNA sequence: TGCGCCAGCAGCTTGGCCGGGTCCTCTGGAAACACCATATATTTT. It yields the protein CASSLAGSSGNTIYF. This chain links TRBV5-1 with TRBJ1-3; D call uncertain. This CDR3 is built from 15 residues. Trimming removed 0 bases at V and 0 bases at J, with 7 bases between. CDR1 and CDR2 (germline): SGHRS, YFSETQ.

The rearrangement links TRBV5-6 to TRBJ2-3, with D tentatively TRBD1 (6 bases). Trimming took off 0 bases at V and 3 bases at J, with 14 bases between the two ends. Germline CDR1 SGHDT, CDR2 YYEEEE. This CDR3 spans 16 amino acids. The CDR3 sequence: CASSLGAGVRTDTQYF. CDR3 DNA sequence: TGTGCCAGCAGCTTGGGGGCAGGGGTACGGACAGATACGCAGTATTTT.

The rearrangement links TRBV18 to TRBJ2-2; 8 bases are shared with TRBD1. The CDR3 contains 16 residues. CDR1 is KGHSH, CDR2 LQKENI, per germline. V was clipped by 3 bases and J by 5 bases; unmatched bases: 8. The CDR3 reads CASSPSTGGFTGELFF. CDR3 sequence (DNA): TGTGCCAGCTCACCGTCCACAGGGGGTTTTACCGGGGAGCTGTTTTTT.

This clone has a single count. The V call is TRBV28, the J call TRBJ1-6; 9 bases agree with TRBD1. Germline values: CDR1 MDHEN, CDR2 SYDVKM. J was trimmed by 13 bases and V by 6 bases; bases with no gene match: 7. The length of the CDR3 is 13 residues. The CDR3 here is CASSYGTGIPLHF. The CDR3 DNA follows: TGTGCCAGCAGCTATGGGACAGGGATTCCCCTCCACTTT.

Regarding this clone: The junction departs from the called germline gene at one end, perhaps through a read error. The gene calls are TRBV7-9 and TRBJ1-2, with TRBD1 as a possible D gene (5 bases). Germline CDR1 and CDR2: SEHNR and FQNEAQ (reference sequence). This CDR3 is 9 amino acids long. CDR3 DNA: TGTGCCAGCAGCACCACAGGTGACTTC. It specifies CASSTTGDF.

This chain connects TRBV21-1 to TRBJ2-2; the table gives TRBD2 as D, unverified against the DNA. TRBV21-1 is assigned pseudogene status. The CDR3 loop spans 20 amino acids. CDR3 in amino acids: CASSNTPGQAGPSNTGELFF. DNA for the CDR3: TGTGCCAGCAGCAATACCCCCGGGCAGGCGGGTCCTTCGAACACCGGGGAGCTGTTTTTT.

V is TRBV5-1 and J is TRBJ2-3; 7 bases are a match to TRBD2. Per germline, CDR1 SGHRS and CDR2 YFSETQ. This CDR3 contains 16 residues. J was trimmed by 5 bases and V by 4 bases; bases with no gene match: 13. This chain's CDR3 is CASSPGSASGLDTQYF. CDR3 coding DNA: TGCGCCAGCAGCCCTGGGTCGGCTAGCGGATTAGATACGCAGTATTTT. The variable domain in full, completed from reference TRBV5-1 and TRBJ2-3, reads KAGVTQTPRYLIKTRGQQVTLSCSPISGHRSVSWYQQTPGQGLQFLFEYFSETQRNKGNFPGRFSGRQFSNSRSEMNVSTLELGDSALYLCASSPGSASGLDTQYFGPGTRLTVL.

Remarks on this clone: Other nucleotide sequences from this sample produce the same CDR3. The chain carries TRBV4-3 and TRBJ2-1; TRBD2 matches 11 bases. Germline V gene sequence: CDR1 LGHNA, CDR2 YSLEER. Trimming cost V 0 bases and J 4 bases; bases outside gene matches: 2. The CDR3 runs 16 residues. The CDR3 region has the DNA TGCGCCAGCAGCCAAGATACTAGCGGGGGTTACAATGAGCAGTTCTTC. This gives the protein CASSQDTSGGYNEQFF.

Worth noting for this clone: Other DNA variants within this sample encode the same CDR3. The chain uses TRBV11-2 and TRBJ2-3, with TRBD1 matching 7 bases. Germline V gene data show CDR1 as SGHAT and CDR2 as FQNNGV. CDR3 length: 14 amino acids. V dropped 2 bases and J dropped 6; count of bases not matched to a gene: 5. CDR3: CASSLNRGWDTQYF. CDR3 coding DNA: TGTGCCAGCAGCTTAAACAGGGGTTGGGATACGCAGTATTTT. Using reference TRBV11-2 and TRBJ2-3 for the parts outside the CDR3, the full variable domain is EAGVAQSPRYKIIEKRQSVAFWCNPISGHATLYWYQQILGQGPKLLIQFQNNGVVDDSQLPKDRFSAERLKGVDSTLKIQPAKLEDSAVYLCASSLNRGWDTQYFGPGTRLTVL.

This chain connects TRBV9 to TRBJ1-2, with TRBD1 matching 11 bases. CDR1 SGDLS and CDR2 YYNGEE come from the germline V gene. The CDR3 runs to 16 residues. The V and J ends lost 4 bases and 4 bases, in that order; junction bases with no gene match: 9. The CDR3 DNA reads TGTGCCAGCAGCACCCCCGGACAGGGGGCCCCCTATGGCTACACCTTC. Its translation: CASSTPGQGAPYGYTF.

The chain employs TRBV10-1 and TRBJ2-7; 7 positions agree with TRBD1. Per germline, CDR1 WNHNN and CDR2 SYGVQD (reference sequence). V was clipped by 1 base and J by 9 bases; unmatched bases: 12. The CDR3 sequence is 15 residues long. CDR3 nucleotide sequence: TGCGCCAGCAGTGAGTACAGAGGACAGGCGTATCCGCAGTACTTC. Translated: CASSEYRGQAYPQYF.